This T cell receptor beta chain is drawn from a study of beta chain features in type 1 diabetes. The germline CDR1 and CDR2 sequences are SQVTM and ANQGSEA. V lost 6 bases, J lost 0 bases, and 5 bases stayed unmatched. The CDR3 has 14 residues. TCRB transcripts that were expressed got sequenced, as all of the isolated RNA had been reverse transcribed. Some clones are missing from TCRdb's copy, which holds only in-frame ones; the method was immunoSEQ multiplex PCR. The sample contains around 250,000 clones, less than 35% of which appear only once. The source of this sequence is a young man in good health. This chain joins TRBV29-1 and TRBJ1-3, with 7 bases aligning to TRBD1. Sequenced input: central memory CD4+ T cells from blood. In nucleotides, the CDR3 is TGCAGCGTCCTGGGACAGAACTCTGGAAACACCATATATTTT. It yields the protein CSVLGQNSGNTIYF.